Here is one T cell receptor (beta chain) with its context. Its matching antigen is unknown. With random hexamers, roughly 0.45 to 1 ug RNA was reverse transcribed. TCRdb called the immunoSEQ multiplex PCR reads again in MiXCR, with one record for every CDR3 protein. The table records 71,000 or so distinct CDR3 sequences, just over 95% of them present only once. The authors carried out high-throughput sequencing of TCR beta. They applied it to CD8+ and CD4+ T cells obtained from blood. The authors negatively isolated CD8+ and CD4+ T cells and FACS-enriched TEMRA cells. The data were obtained in a study of CD8 T cells in Susac syndrome. Study-wide results and caveats: That the number of individuals in its TCR sequencing and HLA analysis was relatively small was acknowledged by the study.

Per germline, CDR1 DFQATT and CDR2 SNEGSKA (reference sequence). The V end lost 1 base, the J end lost 4 bases, and 11 bases lay between the germline ends. The CDR3 runs to 14 residues. The rearrangement uses TRBV20-1 and TRBJ1-5; D not certain. This clonotype originated in a human donor with multiple sclerosis. The material sequenced was CD4+ T cells from PBMCs. The CDR3 spells CSARALSFNQPQHF. The CDR3 region has the DNA TGCAGTGCTAGAGCCCTATCGTTTAATCAGCCCCAGCATTTT.